Shown below are 4 T cell receptor beta chains from a single sample sequenced in a study of T cells after yellow fever vaccination. TCRdb recomputed calls from the 5' RACE reads with MiXCR, one row per CDR3 protein. In the table there are 500,000 to 700,000 distinct CDR3 sequences, about 19% of which are singletons. Sequences were derived from PBMCs, sampled 15 days after the yellow fever booster vaccination. These receptors all stem from a man under 40 who received the YFV17D yellow fever vaccine.

In this sample, this clonotype turned up a few times. The chain carries TRBV10-2 and TRBJ2-3; 9 bases are shared with TRBD2. Germline V gives CDR1 WSHSY, CDR2 SAAADI. The CDR3 extends over 13 amino acids. J lost 3 bases, V lost 7 bases, and 2 bases had no gene match. The CDR3 sequence: CASKSGGTDTQYF. In nucleotides, the CDR3 is TGCGCCAGCAAGAGCGGGGGGACAGATACGCAGTATTTT.

This clonotype turned up a few times. The V call is TRBV15, the J call TRBJ1-2; perhaps TRBD1 as D (5 bases). This CDR3 spans 16 amino acids. In germline, CDR1 is LNHNV, CDR2 YYDKDF (reference sequence). Between the trimmed V and J ends, which lost 5 bases and 7 bases, there was a span of 23 bases. CDR3 in DNA: TGTGCCACCAGCTTAAACCCCTTCCAGGGAGACGGTGGCTACACCTTC. The encoded protein is CATSLNPFQGDGGYTF. Filled out from reference TRBV15 and TRBJ1-2, the complete variable domain reads DAMVIQNPRYQVTQFGKPVTLSCSQTLNHNVMYWYQQKSSQAPKLLFHYYDKDFNNEADTPDNFQSRRPNTSFCFLDIRSPGLGDTAMYLCATSLNPFQGDGGYTFGSGTRLTVV.

The chain combines TRBV20-1 with TRBJ2-3, with 7 positions matching TRBD2. In germline, CDR1 is DFQATT, CDR2 SNEGSKA (reference sequence). The V gene end was trimmed by 3 bases and the J gene end by 6 bases; junction bases not matched to a gene: 6. The CDR3 has 13 amino acids. The CDR3 DNA sequence: TGCAGTGCTAGGAGGGAGGGCCCTGATACGCAGTATTTT. It yields the protein CSARREGPDTQYF.

This clonotype has a handful of counts. The chain couples TRBV11-2 to TRBJ2-7, with unresolved D. The germline gives CDR1 SGHAT, CDR2 FQNNGV. This CDR3 has 17 amino acids. V shed 8 bases and J shed 0 bases, with 23 bases lying between them. The CDR3 protein is CASHDNLFSRDSYEQYF. The CDR3 DNA reads as TGTGCCAGCCACGACAACCTCTTTAGCCGAGACTCCTACGAGCAGTACTTC. The whole variable domain, remainder taken from reference TRBV11-2 and TRBJ2-7, is EAGVAQSPRYKIIEKRQSVAFWCNPISGHATLYWYQQILGQGPKLLIQFQNNGVVDDSQLPKDRFSAERLKGVDSTLKIQPAKLEDSAVYLCASHDNLFSRDSYEQYFGPGTRLTVT.